This T cell receptor beta chain was sequenced during a study of T cell responses to AZD1222 COVID-19 vaccine. As regards this clone: The antigen is undetermined.

Broader study findings: Increases in Spike-specific TCR breadth and depth were seen after two AZD1222 doses.

The CDR3 runs to 15 residues. V lost 6 bases to trimming and J lost 8 bases; unmatched junction nucleotides: 13. Germline V gives CDR1 SGHDT, CDR2 YYEEEE. Profiled with immunoSEQ multiplex PCR; TCRdb holds only in-frame clones, not every one. There are about 140,000 clones in the sample, with about 2.2% held by the top ten. This receptor was obtained from an adult in good health. The sequencing input was peripheral blood. The gene calls are TRBV5-6 and TRBJ2-1; 8 nucleotides match TRBD2. This CDR3 reads CASKTTGGPRDEQFF. The CDR3 DNA reads TGTGCCAGCAAAACCACGGGGGGGCCGCGGGATGAGCAGTTCTTC.